This T cell receptor beta chain is drawn from a study of blood T cell repertoires in COVID-19. Study-wide context: From T cells, B-cell-depleted T cells, or PBMCs came the material, which was cDNA or gDNA.

The repertoire was sequenced with immunoSEQ multiplex PCR; TCRdb's copy has only in-frame clones and lacks some. Seen here are around 140,000 clones, 70% to 90% observed once, and the top ten hold 1.5% to 1.7%. CDR3 length equals 13 residues. Germline CDR1 is SGHRS and CDR2 is YFSETQ. J gave up 8 bases and V 4 bases, and 4 bases lay outside the gene matches. Specimen: peripheral blood. The genes are TRBV5-1 and TRBJ1-4; 8 nucleotides agree with TRBD1. This receptor was identified in a woman in her sixties or seventies with acute or convalescent COVID-19. As DNA, the CDR3 is TGCGCCAGCAGCGAACAGGGGGGAGAAAAACTGTTTTTT. Protein sequence: CASSEQGGEKLFF.